These T cell receptor beta chains were read from a single sample in a study of metastatic and nonmetastatic thyroid tumors. Using MiXCR, TCRdb reanalyzed the PCR reads. This sample has around 89,000 clones, with under 15% found just once. Input material: blood. These receptors all come from a female donor with papillary thyroid cancer or a benign thyroid nodule (not recorded which). Some clones in this sample may be carry-over from other donors' samples. Each CDR3 is given with its conserved first and last residue.

TRBV7-2	TRBJ1-3	CASSLVPQGGNTIYF
TRBV3-1	TRBJ2-5	CASSQGGDPGEETQYF
TRBV20-1	TRBJ1-3	CSAPYGGKAGNTIYF
TRBV5-1	TRBJ2-7	CASSLDRSNERYF
TRBV11-2	TRBJ1-3	CASILDLAMGNTIYF
TRBV7-6	TRBJ2-1	CASSPSGWTTYNEQFF
TRBV4-1	TRBJ2-5	CASSFRQGEGETQYF
TRBV12-3/TRBV12-4	TRBJ2-1	CASSSLWKNPVGNNEQFF
TRBV7-9	TRBJ1-2	CASTDYGYTF
TRBV5-1	TRBJ2-7	CASSLVAEEIYEQYF
TRBV25-1	TRBJ2-7	CASSNTAEQYF
TRBV12-3/TRBV12-4	TRBJ2-7	CASILRDRALHDQYF
TRBV6-1	TRBJ2-7	CAISLQTGVFHEQYF
TRBV10-3	TRBJ1-1	CAISGRGPNTEAFF
TRBV6-5	TRBJ1-3	CASSYSAFQSGNTIYF
TRBV28	TRBJ2-7	CASSLGRSYEHYF
TRBV7-7	TRBJ2-7	CASSPSQDLSYEQYF
TRBV7-3	TRBJ2-1	CASSWTAPSSYNEQFF
TRBV6-2/TRBV6-3	TRBJ2-5	CASSPGLALGQETQYF
TRBV28	TRBJ2-2	CASSLLAGGLPCTGELFF
TRBV6-1	TRBJ2-7	CASTEGGFEQYF
TRBV28	TRBJ1-2	CASSLGYREGGYTF
TRBV11-1	TRBJ2-3	CASSSSGHYTGTQYF
TRBV7-9	TRBJ1-6	CASSPDFGTGDSPLHF